This TCR beta chain was obtained from a study of cytomegalovirus exposure and HLA in healthy donors. Whole-study context: A later analysis reported the same platform for the 90 to 150 validation repertoires and the roughly 630 first-cohort repertoires.

The sample holds a few counts of this clone. Its target is unknown. Assay: immunoSEQ multiplex PCR; the TCRdb copy retains only in-frame clones and omits some. The sample holds hundreds of thousands of clones, 75% to 90% seen once. The donors were part of the validation cohort, which consisted of 120 subjects and was separate from the first cohort of under 850 subjects. CDR1 and CDR2 from the germline V gene are SGHRS and YFSETQ. V was trimmed by 4 bases and J by 0 bases, leaving 14 bases between them. The CDR3 runs 16 residues. Study conclusions and caveats: Overall, roughly 150 TCR beta chains were annotated as cytomegalovirus-associated. For most TCR sequences rarity was the rule, although some public TCRs occurred in many donors.

Sequences were obtained from PBMCs. The chain couples TRBV5-1 to TRBJ1-5, with D possibly TRBD1 on 5 matching bases. This TCR came from a woman under 40 in good health and CMV-seropositive. The CDR3 loop reads CASSPRGPDSNQPQHF. In nucleotides, the CDR3 is TGCGCCAGCAGCCCACGGGGACCGGATAGCAATCAGCCCCAGCATTTT. Combining the CDR3 with reference TRBV5-1 and TRBJ1-5 gives the whole variable domain KAGVTQTPRYLIKTRGQQVTLSCSPISGHRSVSWYQQTPGQGLQFLFEYFSETQRNKGNFPGRFSGRQFSNSRSEMNVSTLELGDSALYLCASSPRGPDSNQPQHFGDGTRLSIL.